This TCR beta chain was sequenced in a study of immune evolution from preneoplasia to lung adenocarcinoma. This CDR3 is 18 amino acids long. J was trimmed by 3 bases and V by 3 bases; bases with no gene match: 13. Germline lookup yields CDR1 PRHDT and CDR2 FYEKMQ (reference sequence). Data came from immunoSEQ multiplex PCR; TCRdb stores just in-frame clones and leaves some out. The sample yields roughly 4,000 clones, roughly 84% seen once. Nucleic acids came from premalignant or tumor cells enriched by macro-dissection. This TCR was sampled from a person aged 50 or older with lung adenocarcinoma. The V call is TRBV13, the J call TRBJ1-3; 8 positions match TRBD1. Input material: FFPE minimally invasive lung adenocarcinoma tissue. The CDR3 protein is CASSFWTGSEIGGNTIYF. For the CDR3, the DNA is TGTGCCAGCAGCTTCTGGACAGGGTCCGAGATCGGTGGAAACACCATATATTTT. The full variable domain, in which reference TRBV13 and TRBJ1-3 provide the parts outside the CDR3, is AAGVIQSPRHLIKEKRETATLKCYPIPRHDTVYWYQQGPGQDPQFLISFYEKMQSDKGSIPDRFSAQQFSDYHSELNMSSLELGDSALYFCASSFWTGSEIGGNTIYFGEGSWLTVV.